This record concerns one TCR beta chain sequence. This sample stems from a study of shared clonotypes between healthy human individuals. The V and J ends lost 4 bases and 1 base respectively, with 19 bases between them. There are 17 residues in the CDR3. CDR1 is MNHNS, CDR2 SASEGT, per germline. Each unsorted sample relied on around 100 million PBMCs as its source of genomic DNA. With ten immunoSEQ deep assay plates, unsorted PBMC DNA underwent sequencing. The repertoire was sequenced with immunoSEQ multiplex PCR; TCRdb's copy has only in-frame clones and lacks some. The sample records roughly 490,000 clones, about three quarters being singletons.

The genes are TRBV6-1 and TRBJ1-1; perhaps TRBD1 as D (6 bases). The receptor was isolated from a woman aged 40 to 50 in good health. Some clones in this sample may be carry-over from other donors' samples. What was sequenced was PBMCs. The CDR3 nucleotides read TGTGCCAGCAGTGCTAAGGCAGGGGAGAGTTCGAACACTGAAGCTTTCTTT. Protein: CASSAKAGESSNTEAFF.